The next 17 T cell receptor beta chains were all read from a single sample in a study of blood T cell repertoires in COVID-19. Sequenced by immunoSEQ multiplex PCR; TCRdb stores in-frame clones only, minus some. The sample includes roughly 11,000 clones, less than 90% of them seen just once. The material sequenced was peripheral blood. The receptors come from a woman aged 55-75 years with active COVID-19.

The genes are TRBV6-5 and TRBJ2-1, with 12 bases lining up with TRBD2. Germline V gene sequence: CDR1 MNHEY, CDR2 SVGAGI. The CDR3 consists of 15 residues. The junction had 6 bases not matched to a gene; V was cut back by 6 bases and J by 6 bases. CDR3 in amino acids: CASRGTSGLTNEQFF. For the CDR3, the DNA is TGTGCCAGCAGGGGGACTAGCGGGTTGACCAATGAGCAGTTCTTC.

V usage is TRBV2 and J usage is TRBJ2-3; 7 nucleotides match TRBD1. Trimming at V came to 6 bases and at J to 2 bases, leaving 5 bases not matched to a gene. This CDR3 spans 14 amino acids. Per the germline V gene, CDR1 is SNHLY and CDR2 is FYNNEI. As DNA, the CDR3 is TGTGCCAGCAGCCTCGGGACAGTCACAGATACGCAGTATTTT. It translates to CASSLGTVTDTQYF.

This clone was detected only once. This chain links TRBV5-4 with TRBJ1-3, with unresolved D. This CDR3 contains 15 residues. V lost 2 bases and J 1 base, leaving 10 bases between the germline ends. The germline V gene encodes CDR1 SGHNT and CDR2 YYREEE (reference sequence). The CDR3 region is CASSFGQLSGNTIYF. For the CDR3, the DNA is TGTGCCAGCAGCTTTGGGCAGCTATCTGGAAACACCATATATTTT.

The rearrangement links TRBV27 to TRBJ2-7; 10 nucleotides match TRBD2. The CDR3 runs 13 residues. In germline, CDR1 is MNHEY, CDR2 SMNVEV (reference sequence). V shed 6 bases, J shed 6 bases, and the junction held 5 bases outside the gene matches. CDR3 DNA: TGTGCCAGCAGGGAGCGGGGGGGCGCCGAGCAGTACGTC. Translation: CASRERGGAEQYV.

This clone was recorded once. The chain carries TRBV18 and TRBJ2-7; tentative D call: TRBD1 (7 bases). V was clipped by 3 bases and J by 6 bases, with 12 bases between them. This CDR3 region has 13 residues. Per the germline V gene, CDR1 is KGHSH and CDR2 is LQKENI. The CDR3 nucleotides read TGTGCCAGCTCACCGCCCCAGGGGGGCGAGCAGTACTTC. Protein sequence: CASSPPQGGEQYF.

In this sample, this clone turned up once. The chain employs TRBV3-1 (or the pseudogene TRBV3-2) and TRBJ2-2, with TRBD2 as a possible D gene (6 bases). Germline lookup yields CDR1 LGHDT and CDR2 YNNKEL (reference sequence). This CDR3 has 15 amino acids. Trimming cost V 5 bases and J 2 bases, with 12 bases left between them. The CDR3 DNA sequence: TGTGCCAGCAGCGCCAGACTAGAAAACACCGGGGAGCTGTTTTTT. It yields the protein CASSARLENTGELFF.

J is TRBJ2-5 and V is TRBV6-6, with D maybe TRBD1 (6 bases). The germline V gene encodes CDR1 MNHNY and CDR2 SVGAGI (reference sequence). The V and J ends lost 2 bases and 2 bases respectively, with 9 bases between them. The CDR3 totals 14 residues. The CDR3: CASSYLTGQETQYF. CDR3 sequence (DNA): TGTGCCAGCAGTTACCTGACAGGTCAAGAGACCCAGTACTTC.

The rearrangement joins TRBV28 to TRBJ2-1; 9 bases are a match to TRBD1. The germline CDR1 and CDR2 sequences are MDHEN and SYDVKM. CDR3 length: 14 residues. Trimming at V came to 11 bases and at J to 9 bases, leaving 14 bases not matched to a gene. CDR3 bases: TGTGCCTCGATGGGACAGGGCTCAGGGAGTGAGCAGTTCTTC. It yields the protein CASMGQGSGSEQFF.

In this sample, this clone turned up once. V gene TRBV20-1 combines with J gene TRBJ2-1; unclear D gene. V dropped 3 bases and J dropped 6 bases, with 6 bases sitting between them. Germline-derived CDR1 and CDR2 are DFQATT and SNEGSKA (reference sequence). The CDR3 consists of 11 residues. The CDR3 is CSASALNEQFF. Here the CDR3 DNA reads TGCAGTGCTAGTGCCCTCAATGAGCAGTTCTTC.

The chain joins TRBV7-8 to TRBJ2-7; the match to TRBD2 covers 10 bases. The J segment lost 4 bases and the V segment lost 2 bases, leaving 8 bases of the junction unmatched. Per germline, CDR1 SGHVS and CDR2 FQNEAQ. The CDR3 is 16 amino acids. The DNA of the CDR3 is TGTGCCAGCAGCTTAAGGAGCGGGAGGGCCGCATACGAGCAGTACTTC. Its translation: CASSLRSGRAAYEQYF.

The J gene is TRBJ1-2, the V gene TRBV5-5, with 9 positions matching TRBD1. This CDR3 region has 16 residues. J was trimmed by 4 bases and V by 5 bases; bases with no gene match: 12. Looked up from germline, CDR1 is SGHKS and CDR2 is YYEKEE (reference sequence). The CDR3 DNA is TGTGCCAGCAGACCGGGACAGGGACTTCCTGGCTATGGCTACACCTTC. It is translated as CASRPGQGLPGYGYTF.

The chain joins TRBV14 to TRBJ2-1, with 7 nucleotides matching TRBD2. CDR1 and CDR2 (germline): SGHDN, FVKESK. J gave up 7 bases and V 0 bases, and 15 bases lay outside the gene matches. The CDR3 is 18 residues long. CDR3 nucleotide sequence: TGTGCCAGCAGCCAAGAGGGTCTTCGCGGGAGTGCCGCAAATGAGCAGTTCTTC. The encoded protein is CASSQEGLRGSAANEQFF.

The V gene is TRBV2, the J gene TRBJ2-2, with 7 bases matching TRBD1. Germline CDR1 SNHLY, CDR2 FYNNEI. V dropped 1 base and J dropped 6; count of bases not matched to a gene: 5. The CDR3 is made up of 15 amino acids. The CDR3, as DNA: TGTGCCAGCAGTGAAGGGGGCCAGGGGGCCGGGGAGCTGTTTTTT. Translation gives CASSEGGQGAGELFF.

J is TRBJ2-1 and V is TRBV5-4; perhaps TRBD2 as D (5 bases). V was cut by 1 base and J by 4 bases, with 12 bases left in between. This CDR3 has 15 residues. Germline values: CDR1 SGHNT, CDR2 YYREEE (reference sequence). For the CDR3, the DNA is TGTGCCAGCAGCTTGACCAGCGGCCAATACAATGAGCAGTTCTTC. Translating it yields CASSLTSGQYNEQFF.

The chain joins TRBV27 to TRBJ2-7; 7 positions match TRBD1. CDR3 length: 14 amino acids. Germline values: CDR1 MNHEY, CDR2 SMNVEV (reference sequence). Unmatched junction bases numbered 6, after V lost 1 base and J lost 6 bases. The CDR3 region is CASSLWGTAGEQYF. The CDR3 DNA is TGTGCCAGCAGTTTATGGGGGACAGCTGGCGAGCAGTACTTC.

The chain combines TRBV19 with TRBJ2-4; 8 nucleotides line up with TRBD2. V gave up 2 bases and J gave up 9 bases; unmatched junction bases: 9. The CDR3 runs 15 residues. Germline CDR1 and CDR2: LNHDA and SQIVND (reference sequence). The CDR3 DNA is TGTGCCAGTAGTATACCCCCAGCGGGAGCGGGCATTCAGTACTTC. It yields the protein CASSIPPAGAGIQYF.

The rearrangement joins TRBV21-1 to TRBJ1-6; TRBD1 is taken as the D call from the table, unchecked against the DNA. TRBV21-1 is recorded as a pseudogene. CDR3 size: 11 residues. The CDR3 region is CASSRASALHF. DNA for the CDR3: TGTGCCAGCAGCAGGGCGTCAGCCCTCCACTTT.